One sample yielded the 21 T cell receptor beta chains listed below, sequenced in a study of blood T cell repertoires in COVID-19. The repertoire was sequenced with immunoSEQ multiplex PCR; TCRdb's copy has only in-frame clones and lacks some. The table lists roughly 40,000 clones, over 80% of them singletons. The sample taken for sequencing was peripheral blood. The source of these receptors is a woman in her 70s with acute or convalescent COVID-19.

J is TRBJ2-7 and V is TRBV12-3 or TRBV12-4; D might be TRBD1 (6 bases). The CDR3 has 12 residues. The V gene lost 5 bases and the J gene lost 5 bases, with 10 bases spanning the gap. The CDR3 DNA reads as TGTGCCAGCAGTCCCGGGACAAACGAGCAGTACGTC. Its translation is CASSPGTNEQYV.

A word on this clone: Because the CDR3's place on the DNA is in doubt, the DNA is left out and the CDR3 is given as listed by TCRdb. The rearrangement uses TRBV6-5 and TRBJ1-2; the D segment call TRBD1 is taken from the table without a DNA check. The CDR3 is 14 amino acids in total, end residues counted. The germline CDR1 and CDR2 sequences are MNHEY and SVGAGI. The CDR3 reads CASSSSGQGDGYTF.

The count of this clone is one. The gene calls are TRBV3-1 (or the pseudogene TRBV3-2) and TRBJ1-5, with no clear D. The CDR3 covers 15 residues. V gave up 3 bases and J gave up 0 bases, with 9 bases separating them. Germline V gives CDR1 LGHDT, CDR2 YNNKEL (reference sequence). DNA of the CDR3: TGTGCCAGCAGCCAGAACTATTATAGCAATCAGCCCCAGCATTTT. This codes for CASSQNYYSNQPQHF.

The J gene is TRBJ2-5, the V gene TRBV3-1 (or the pseudogene TRBV3-2), with D unresolved. The CDR3 contains 12 residues. The V end lost 2 bases, the J end lost 5 bases, and 6 bases lay between the germline ends. Germline V gene data show CDR1 as LGHDT and CDR2 as YNNKEL (reference sequence). CDR3 sequence reads: CASSQQVETQYF. CDR3 coding DNA: TGTGCCAGCAGCCAACAGGTGGAGACCCAGTACTTC.

This chain uses TRBV3-1 (or the pseudogene TRBV3-2) with TRBJ2-2; 7 nucleotides align to TRBD2. This CDR3 comprises 17 residues. V lost 0 bases and J lost 1; bases outside the gene matches: 5. Germline V gives CDR1 LGHDT, CDR2 YNNKEL (reference sequence). The CDR3, as DNA: TGTGCCAGCAGCCAAGATCCTGGCGGGGGGAACACCGGGGAGCTGTTTTTT. Its translation is CASSQDPGGGNTGELFF.

This clone has more than one count but fewer than ten. The chain combines TRBV7-2 with TRBJ2-5, with 9 bases matching TRBD1. CDR3 size: 15 residues. The V gene's germline CDR1 is SGHTA and CDR2 FQGNSA. Unmatched junction bases numbered 6, after V lost 5 bases and J lost 2 bases. As DNA, the CDR3 is TGTGCCAGCAGCAATAGACAGGGGGGGCAAGAGACCCAGTACTTC. Protein: CASSNRQGGQETQYF.

This clone was counted a few times. The chain combines TRBV27 with TRBJ1-1; D gene ambiguous. Germline V gene sequence: CDR1 MNHEY, CDR2 SMNVEV (reference sequence). The CDR3 is 15 amino acids. Trimming left V 5 bases short and J 1 base short, with 14 bases between. DNA of the CDR3: TGTGCCAGCAGTAGCCCCGGGGTGGGGAACACTGAAGCTTTCTTT. Translating gives CASSSPGVGNTEAFF.

This clone was seen once. V usage is TRBV7-9 and J usage is TRBJ1-1; D gene ambiguous. The CDR3 runs 14 residues. Trimming left V 1 base short and J 5 bases short, with 11 bases between. Germline V CDR1 and CDR2: SEHNR, FQNEAQ (reference sequence). The DNA of the CDR3 is TGTGCCAGCAGCTTAGATATGCCGGAGACTGAAGCTTTCTTT. Protein: CASSLDMPETEAFF.

The CDR3 DNA reads TGCGCCAGCAGTGAGTCCGGACAGGCATTCTCTGGGGCCAACGTCCTGACTTTC. Its protein is CASSESGQAFSGANVLTF. The chain has TRBV10-2 and TRBJ2-6, with 7 bases aligning to TRBD1. CDR3 length equals 18 residues. CDR1 and CDR2 from the germline V gene are WSHSY and SAAADI. J was trimmed by 0 bases and V by 0 bases; bases with no gene match: 5.

The V and J genes are TRBV27 and TRBJ1-6; D unresolved. The CDR3 is 16 residues long. V was shortened by 2 bases and J by 9 bases, with 17 bases between the two germline ends. Germline V gene sequence: CDR1 MNHEY, CDR2 SMNVEV (reference sequence). CDR3 sequence reads: CASSLPPALGSSPLHF. The CDR3, as DNA: TGTGCCAGCAGTTTACCTCCCGCGCTTGGTAGTTCACCCCTCCACTTT.

V and J are TRBV28 and TRBJ2-3; D is possibly TRBD2 (6 bases). Trimming took 7 bases from V and 6 from J, leaving 8 bases between them. The CDR3 has 11 amino acids. Germline-derived CDR1 and CDR2 are MDHEN and SYDVKM. CDR3 nucleotides: TGTGCCAGCACGGGACTGGATACGCAGTATTTT. It specifies CASTGLDTQYF.

This clone is termed medium-sized (0.01 to 0.1%). J is TRBJ2-1 and V is TRBV19, with 9 bases aligning to TRBD2. The trim removed 6 bases at V and 4 bases at J, leaving 7 bases unmatched. From germline, CDR1 is LNHDA and CDR2 SQIVND (reference sequence). The CDR3 is 15 residues long. CDR3 DNA sequence: TGTGCCAGTAGCCAGACTAGCGGAGGGTACAATGAGCAGTTCTTC. Translating gives CASSQTSGGYNEQFF.

The chain joins TRBV7-9 to TRBJ2-7, with 12 bases that match TRBD1. Per germline, CDR1 SEHNR and CDR2 FQNEAQ (reference sequence). This CDR3 region has 15 residues. V gave up 2 bases and J gave up 6 bases; unmatched junction bases: 5. CDR3 sequence: CASSLSGTGGLEQYV. The CDR3, as DNA: TGTGCCAGCAGCTTATCCGGGACAGGGGGCCTCGAGCAGTACGTC.

The chain is built from TRBV27 and TRBJ2-7; 10 bases map to TRBD2. This CDR3 is built from 13 residues. The V gene end was trimmed by 6 bases and the J gene end by 6 bases; junction bases not matched to a gene: 5. Germline assignment: CDR1 MNHEY and CDR2 SMNVEV (reference sequence). The CDR3 loop reads CASRPIAGGEQYV. The CDR3 DNA reads as TGTGCCAGCAGACCAATAGCGGGAGGCGAGCAGTACGTC.

V and J are TRBV11-2 and TRBJ2-5; possible D gene TRBD2, 7 bases. CDR3 size: 17 residues. The germline V gene encodes CDR1 SGHAT and CDR2 FQNNGV. V lost 1 base to trimming and J lost 0 bases, with 15 bases between them. The DNA for the CDR3 is TGTGCCAGCAGCTTAGGCTCTCGGGGGGCCTACCAAGAGACCCAGTACTTC. Protein sequence: CASSLGSRGAYQETQYF.

V gene TRBV7-8 combines with J gene TRBJ2-1; the match to TRBD1 covers 7 bases. The germline V gene has CDR1 SGHVS and CDR2 FQNEAQ. Unmatched junction bases numbered 3, after V lost 1 base and J lost 0 bases. The CDR3 extends over 16 amino acids. As DNA, the CDR3 is TGTGCCAGCAGCTTAGTAGGGGGCCTCTCCTACAATGAGCAGTTCTTC. Translation: CASSLVGGLSYNEQFF.

The chain joins TRBV11-3 to TRBJ2-3, with TRBD2 matching 8 bases. The CDR3 totals 16 residues. The junction had 7 bases not matched to a gene; V was cut back by 5 bases and J by 0 bases. Germline lookup yields CDR1 SGHNT and CDR2 YENEEA. The CDR3 DNA follows: TGTGCCAGCAGCCCGGGGGGGGGACTTAGCACAGATACGCAGTATTTT. Protein sequence: CASSPGGGLSTDTQYF.

V gene TRBV11-2 combines with J gene TRBJ2-1, with a tentative D call TRBD1 (5 bases). Germline values: CDR1 SGHAT, CDR2 FQNNGV. V was shortened by 5 bases and J by 7 bases, with 18 bases between the two germline ends. The CDR3 extends over 15 amino acids. The CDR3 DNA is TGTGCCAGCAGCACAACACTCTCAGGGTGGAATGAGCAGTTCTTC. This codes for CASSTTLSGWNEQFF.

V is TRBV30 and J is TRBJ2-1; TRBD1 might be the D (6 bases). Germline V gives CDR1 GTSNPN, CDR2 SVGIG (reference sequence). The CDR3 covers 15 residues. Trimming left V 4 bases short and J 0 bases short, with 13 bases between. The CDR3 bases are TGTGCCTGGATTAGGTTGACAGGCTCCTACAATGAGCAGTTCTTC. Protein sequence: CAWIRLTGSYNEQFF.

V gene TRBV6-6 combines with J gene TRBJ2-1; 7 positions agree with TRBD1. The CDR3 is made up of 15 amino acids. With 5 bases clipped from V and 0 bases from J, the junction kept 4 bases outside the gene matches. CDR1 is MNHNY and CDR2 is SVGAGI in the germline V gene (reference sequence). This CDR3 reads CASSTTGDSYNEQFF. In DNA, the CDR3 is TGTGCCAGCAGTACTACAGGGGACTCCTACAATGAGCAGTTCTTC.

This chain links TRBV9 with TRBJ1-5, with a possible D match to TRBD1 (6 bases). The CDR3 is 15 amino acids. Germline values: CDR1 SGDLS, CDR2 YYNGEE. Trimming removed 0 bases from V and 2 bases from J, with 9 bases in between. The CDR3 sequence: CASSVGGRGNQPQHF. The CDR3 DNA reads TGTGCCAGCAGCGTAGGGGGGCGCGGCAATCAGCCCCAGCATTTT.